These T cell receptor beta chains were read from a single sample in a study of T cells in Graves' hyperthyroidism and ophthalmopathy. TCRdb passed the multiplex PCR reads through MiXCR, listing each CDR3 protein once. The repertoire holds around 300,000 distinct CDR3 sequences, 25% to 30% seen once, with around 30% in the top ten. The sample consisted of blood. The receptors originated from a man aged 35 to 55 with Graves' hyperthyroidism that later progressed to Graves' ophthalmopathy. Both conserved end residues are part of each CDR3.

TRBV11-2,CASSLDLTSGRITGELFF
TRBV27,CASSSREWSTEAFF
TRBV20-1,CSASEVSFYEQYF
TRBV3-1,CASSPIGRNSYEQYF
TRBV12-3/TRBV12-4,CASTWGIRTEAFF
TRBV15,CATSRDLTSGTSYEQYF
TRBV12-3/TRBV12-4,CASSTDRPDPVGYTF
TRBV28,CASATGAWDEQYF
TRBV6-1,CASSVQTSGNTDTQYF
TRBV7-4,CARLSRLNQPQHF
TRBV11-2,CASSPVAGSVQPQHF
TRBV11-1,CASSFAYQEQGITEAFF
TRBV29-1,CSVEERVGATEAFF
TRBV4-1,CASSQGVALEGWAEAFF
TRBV24-1,CATQDGGLYEQYF
TRBV12-3/TRBV12-4,CASSFGGGGDEQYF
TRBV28,CASSRDRRYGYTF
TRBV6-2/TRBV6-3,CASNLQGVDYEQYF
TRBV30,CAWSRGRGQETQYF
TRBV10-3,CAISESSYEQYF
TRBV6-5,CASSYARTHPQYF
TRBV2,CASSAGQSNQPQHF
TRBV3-1,CASSWGLAGDFAGNTIETQYF
TRBV12-3/TRBV12-4,CASSREGDEQYF
TRBV28,CASSRHGLGHTEAFF
TRBV28,CASTPPDRYPYEQYF
TRBV28,CASGINTEAFF
TRBV30,CAWSWDSRQGEQYF
TRBV6-2/TRBV6-3,CASRPSRAGEAFF
TRBV11-1,CASSSVAGREQYF
TRBV11-3,CASSLGGQATPQETQYF
TRBV10-3,CATALLGRSNTGELFF
TRBV4-1,CASSGQILGETQYF
TRBV25-1,CASSSFPYEQYF
TRBV6-1,CASPTATEAFF
TRBV2,CASTRTGAEQYF
TRBV4-1,CASSQAPTEVYEQYF
TRBV5-1,CASHGTFNTEAFF
TRBV19,CASSIGWDTEAFF
TRBV11-2,CASSFKFGLAGGDGETQYF
TRBV9,CASSPRGSGNIINAGELFF
TRBV10-3,CAIPLCIYEQYF
TRBV18,CASSGELNTEAFF
TRBV12-3/TRBV12-4,CASSSKPHTGNRVYEQYF
TRBV2,CASMIQQPQHF
TRBV11-1,CASSFPGGYYYEQYF
TRBV6-1,CASQGFAEAFF
TRBV5-1,CASSLSRQGSSFYEQYF
TRBV6-2/TRBV6-3,CASSLSVGSGANVLTF
TRBV7-2,CASRINVGETQYF
TRBV27,CASSLNRANQPQHF
TRBV6-1,CASSEFAGGRETQYF
TRBV28,CASTSGGAVDYEQYF
TRBV24-1,CATSPTSGGLNTGELFF
TRBV2,CASTGTSGYFGETQYF